A selection of T cell receptor beta chains follows, all from one sample in a study of memory CD4+ T cells and cytomegalovirus serostatus. The protocol was immunoSEQ multiplex PCR, while the TCRdb copy is restricted to in-frame clones and leaves out a portion. This table has 40,000 to 55,000 clones, over 65% appearing once. Sample: memory CD4+ T cells from blood. The source is an adult in good health and CMV-seronegative. The CDR3 runs from the conserved cysteine through the conserved F or W. Fields, in order: V gene, clone size, D gene, J gene, CDR3 DNA, CDR3 protein. A D gene is named only where the DNA matches it firmly. Clone size is given for some rows only: seen once, a few or many times, or a class if the clone is expanded.

TRBV10-3	few	NA	TRBJ2-6	TGTGCCATCAGTGAAAACAGGGACCCCGGGGCCAACGTCCTGACTTTC	CAISENRDPGANVLTF
TRBV5-1	NA	NA	TRBJ1-2	TGCGCCAGCAGCTACAGGGACATTGGGTATGGCTACACCTTC	CASSYRDIGYGYTF
TRBV7-2	NA	TRBD1	TRBJ1-2	TGTGCCAGCAGCCGACAGGGGCAAGGGTATGGCTACACCTTC	CASSRQGQGYGYTF
TRBV28	few	TRBD1	TRBJ1-6	TGTGCCAGCTACAGGGGCGCCTATAATTCACCCCTCCACTTT	CASYRGAYNSPLHF
TRBV7-2	NA	NA	TRBJ1-4	TGTGCCAGCAGCTTATTAGGGCGGGAAAAACTGTTTTTT	CASSLLGREKLFF
TRBV18	NA	TRBD1	TRBJ1-5	TGTGCCAGCTCCTTCGACAGGGACGTCCCCAATCAGCCCCAGCATTTT	CASSFDRDVPNQPQHF
TRBV15	NA	NA	TRBJ2-3	TGTGCCACCAGCACTTCAAGGGGGGAAGATACGCAGTATTTT	CATSTSRGEDTQYF
TRBV6-5	NA	NA	TRBJ1-2	TGTGCCAGCATCACCCCGAATAGGCGCGGGGATGGCTACACCTTC	CASITPNRRGDGYTF
TRBV7-2	NA	NA	TRBJ1-5	TGTGCCAGCAGCCCGGGGTACAATCAGCCCCAGCATTTT	CASSPGYNQPQHF
TRBV14	once	NA	TRBJ1-2	TGTGCCAGCAGCTATGACAGAAGCGGTCGATCTGGCTACACCTTC	CASSYDRSGRSGYTF
TRBV6-1	NA	TRBD1	TRBJ2-7	TGTGCCAGCACCCTGACAGGGCCCTACGAGCAGTACTTC	CASTLTGPYEQYF
TRBV20-1	NA	NA	TRBJ2-3	TGCAGTCTAATGTACGATACGCAGTATTTT	CSLMYDTQYF
TRBV11-3	few	NA	TRBJ2-1	TGTGCCAGCAGCTTAAATAGCAATGAGCAGTTCTTC	CASSLNSNEQFF
TRBV29-1	NA	TRBD1	TRBJ2-5	TGCAGCGCTGGGACAGGGGTACAAGAGACCCAGTACTTC	CSAGTGVQETQYF
TRBV2	NA	NA	TRBJ1-2	TGTGCCAGCAGATTTAACTATGGCTACACCTTC	CASRFNYGYTF
TRBV12-1	NA	NA	TRBJ1-1	TGTGCCAGCAGACGTGGACCACCGATGAACACTGAAGCTTTCTTT	CASRRGPPMNTEAFF